This is a list of T cell receptor beta chains from one sample in a study of blood T cell repertoires in COVID-19. TCRdb keeps only in-frame clones here, not all; method: immunoSEQ multiplex PCR. In the table there are more than 300,000 clones, around nine tenths of which are singletons. The sample comprised PBMCs or T cells enriched from blood (not recorded which). These receptors were obtained from a woman in her twenties or thirties who had recovered from COVID-19. CDR3s include the opening cysteine and the closing phenylalanine or tryptophan. Fields, in order: CDR3 protein, CDR3 DNA, D gene, J gene, clone size, V gene. D genes are given only for firm matches. Where a row states a size, it is once, few, many or the class of an expanded clone; other rows omit it.

cdr3_aa: CASSLHGEVETQYF
cdr3_nt: TGTGCCAGCAGCTTACACGGGGAGGTGGAGACCCAGTACTTC
d_call: NA
j_call: TRBJ2-5
clone_size: NA
v_call: TRBV11-1

cdr3_aa: CAWSGGRGEKLFF
cdr3_nt: TGTGCCTGGAGTGGGGGGAGGGGTGAAAAACTGTTTTTT
d_call: NA
j_call: TRBJ1-4
clone_size: NA
v_call: TRBV30

cdr3_aa: CASSEMRATQAFF
cdr3_nt: TGTGCCAGCAGTGAAATGAGGGCAACCCAGGCTTTCTTT
d_call: NA
j_call: TRBJ1-1
clone_size: NA
v_call: TRBV6-1

cdr3_aa: CASSPGRGGQPQHF
cdr3_nt: TGTGCCAGCTCACCAGGGAGGGGTGGTCAGCCCCAGCATTTT
d_call: NA
j_call: TRBJ1-5
clone_size: NA
v_call: TRBV18

cdr3_aa: CASSYFVGPGGNEQFF
cdr3_nt: TGTGCCAGCAGTTACTTCGTCGGCCCCGGGGGTAATGAGCAGTTCTTC
d_call: NA
j_call: TRBJ2-1
clone_size: NA
v_call: TRBV6-5

cdr3_aa: CASRGTGIGEQYF
cdr3_nt: TGTGCCAGCAGGGGGACAGGGATTGGGGAGCAGTACTTC
d_call: TRBD1
j_call: TRBJ2-7
clone_size: NA
v_call: TRBV2

cdr3_aa: CASSPINNQPQHF
cdr3_nt: TGTGCCAGCTCACCAATAAACAATCAGCCCCAGCATTTT
d_call: NA
j_call: TRBJ1-5
clone_size: NA
v_call: TRBV18

cdr3_aa: CASSTATRGITGNTIYF
cdr3_nt: TGTGCCAGTAGTACCGCCACCAGGGGAATTACTGGAAACACCATATATTTT
d_call: NA
j_call: TRBJ1-3
clone_size: once
v_call: TRBV19

cdr3_aa: CASSVETGNSPLHF
cdr3_nt: TGTGCCAGCAGCGTTGAGACAGGGAATTCACCCCTCCACTTT
d_call: TRBD1
j_call: TRBJ1-6
clone_size: NA
v_call: TRBV9

cdr3_aa: CASQGTVRSYEQYF
cdr3_nt: TGTGCCAGCCAGGGCACCGTCCGCTCCTACGAGCAGTACTTC
d_call: NA
j_call: TRBJ2-7
clone_size: NA
v_call: TRBV11-2

cdr3_aa: CSARTRTEAFF
cdr3_nt: TGCAGCGCCAGGACTCGGACTGAAGCTTTCTTT
d_call: NA
j_call: TRBJ1-1
clone_size: NA
v_call: TRBV29-1

cdr3_aa: CASSSGTGSYEQYF
cdr3_nt: TGTGCCAGCAGTTCCGGGACAGGATCCTACGAGCAGTACTTC
d_call: TRBD1
j_call: TRBJ2-7
clone_size: NA
v_call: TRBV2

cdr3_aa: CASRAGTAGYNEQFF
cdr3_nt: TGTGCCAGCAGGGCCGGGACAGCCGGCTACAATGAGCAGTTCTTC
d_call: TRBD1
j_call: TRBJ2-1
clone_size: NA
v_call: TRBV6-5

cdr3_aa: CSVPDSQVGGYTF
cdr3_nt: TGCAGCGTCCCAGACAGCCAAGTCGGTGGCTACACCTTC
d_call: NA
j_call: TRBJ1-2
clone_size: NA
v_call: TRBV29-1

cdr3_aa: CASSGIQGGTDTQYF
cdr3_nt: TGTGCCAGCAGCGGTATACAGGGGGGCACAGATACGCAGTATTTT
d_call: TRBD1
j_call: TRBJ2-3
clone_size: NA
v_call: TRBV7-6

cdr3_aa: CASSTDRVWDTEAFF
cdr3_nt: TGTGCCAGTAGTACGGACAGGGTATGGGACACTGAAGCTTTCTTT
d_call: TRBD1
j_call: TRBJ1-1
clone_size: NA
v_call: TRBV19

cdr3_aa: CASSLVTASSTDTQYF
cdr3_nt: TGTGCCAGCAGCTTAGTGACAGCCTCTAGCACAGATACGCAGTATTTT
d_call: NA
j_call: TRBJ2-3
clone_size: NA
v_call: TRBV7-8

cdr3_aa: CASSPRQNTEAFF
cdr3_nt: TGTGCCAGCAGCCCTCGACAAAACACTGAAGCTTTCTTT
d_call: NA
j_call: TRBJ1-1
clone_size: NA
v_call: TRBV3-1/TRBV3-2

cdr3_aa: CASRRGLAKNIQYF
cdr3_nt: TGTGCCAGCAGGAGGGGACTAGCCAAAAACATTCAGTACTTC
d_call: NA
j_call: TRBJ2-4
clone_size: NA
v_call: TRBV2

cdr3_aa: CASSLRTSGAPTDTQYF
cdr3_nt: TGTGCCAGCAGCCTACGGACTAGCGGGGCCCCCACAGATACGCAGTATTTT
d_call: TRBD2
j_call: TRBJ2-3
clone_size: NA
v_call: TRBV27

cdr3_aa: CATSDTGVDEQFF
cdr3_nt: TGTGCCACCAGTGATACAGGGGTGGATGAGCAGTTCTTC
d_call: TRBD1
j_call: TRBJ2-1
clone_size: NA
v_call: TRBV24-1

cdr3_aa: CASSQGVGGNQPQHF
cdr3_nt: TGCGCCAGCAGCCAAGGAGTCGGGGGAAATCAGCCCCAGCATTTT
d_call: NA
j_call: TRBJ1-5
clone_size: NA
v_call: TRBV4-1

cdr3_aa: CAWAPDTGYEQYF
cdr3_nt: TGTGCCTGGGCCCCGGACACAGGCTACGAGCAGTACTTC
d_call: NA
j_call: TRBJ2-7
clone_size: NA
v_call: TRBV30

cdr3_aa: CASGSHGTEAFF
cdr3_nt: TGTGCTAGTGGTTCCCACGGCACTGAAGCTTTCTTT
d_call: NA
j_call: TRBJ1-1
clone_size: NA
v_call: TRBV12-5

cdr3_aa: CASSPKSKTGSTEAFF
cdr3_nt: TGTGCCAGCTCACCGAAGTCAAAGACAGGGAGCACTGAAGCTTTCTTT
d_call: TRBD1
j_call: TRBJ1-1
clone_size: NA
v_call: TRBV18

cdr3_aa: CASSLTGPSGNTIYF
cdr3_nt: TGCGCCAGCAGCCTAACAGGCCCCTCTGGAAACACCATATATTTT
d_call: NA
j_call: TRBJ1-3
clone_size: once
v_call: TRBV5-1

cdr3_aa: CAWSVLGAKGYTF
cdr3_nt: TGTGCCTGGAGTGTACTGGGGGCGAAAGGCTACACCTTC
d_call: NA
j_call: TRBJ1-2
clone_size: NA
v_call: TRBV30

cdr3_aa: CASSGTGLYGYTF
cdr3_nt: TGTGCCAGCAGCGGGACAGGGTTGTATGGCTACACCTTC
d_call: TRBD1
j_call: TRBJ1-2
clone_size: NA
v_call: TRBV12-3/TRBV12-4

cdr3_aa: CASSQVPGRNSPLHF
cdr3_nt: TGTGCCAGCAGCCAAGTTCCGGGAAGGAATTCACCCCTCCACTTT
d_call: NA
j_call: TRBJ1-6
clone_size: NA
v_call: TRBV3-1/TRBV3-2

cdr3_aa: CASSLVGSMNTEAFF
cdr3_nt: TGTGCCAGCAGCTTAGTGGGCAGCATGAACACTGAAGCTTTCTTT
d_call: NA
j_call: TRBJ1-1
clone_size: NA
v_call: TRBV7-2

cdr3_aa: CASSQLLPHGYTF
cdr3_nt: TGTGCCAGCAGCCAACTGCTCCCCCATGGCTACACCTTC
d_call: NA
j_call: TRBJ1-2
clone_size: NA
v_call: TRBV6-2/TRBV6-3

cdr3_aa: CASSVTGGTDEQFF
cdr3_nt: TGTGCCAGCAGCGTAACGGGGGGCACGGATGAGCAGTTCTTC
d_call: NA
j_call: TRBJ2-1
clone_size: NA
v_call: TRBV9

cdr3_aa: CASSSHDRVGEKLFF
cdr3_nt: TGTGCCAGCAGTTCCCATGACAGGGTAGGCGAAAAACTGTTTTTT
d_call: TRBD1
j_call: TRBJ1-4
clone_size: NA
v_call: TRBV6-5

cdr3_aa: CASSRYGGTEAFF
cdr3_nt: TGTGCCAGCAGCCGTTACGGGGGGACTGAAGCTTTCTTT
d_call: NA
j_call: TRBJ1-1
clone_size: NA
v_call: TRBV11-2